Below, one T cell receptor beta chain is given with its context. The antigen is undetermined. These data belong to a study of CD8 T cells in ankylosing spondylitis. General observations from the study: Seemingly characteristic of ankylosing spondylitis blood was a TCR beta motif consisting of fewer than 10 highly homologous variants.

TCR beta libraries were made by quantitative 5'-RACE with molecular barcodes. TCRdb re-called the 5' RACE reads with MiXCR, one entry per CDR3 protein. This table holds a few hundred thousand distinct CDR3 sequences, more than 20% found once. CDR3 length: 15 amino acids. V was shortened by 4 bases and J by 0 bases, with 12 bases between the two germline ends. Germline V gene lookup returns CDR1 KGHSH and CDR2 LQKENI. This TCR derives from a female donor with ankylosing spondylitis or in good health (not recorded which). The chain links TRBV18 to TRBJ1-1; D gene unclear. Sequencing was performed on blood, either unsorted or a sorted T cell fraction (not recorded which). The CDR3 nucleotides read TGTGCCAGCTCACAAGCCTATGACATGAACACTGAAGCTTTCTTT. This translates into CASSQAYDMNTEAFF. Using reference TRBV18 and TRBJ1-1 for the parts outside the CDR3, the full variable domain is NAGVMQNPRHLVRRRGQEARLRCSPMKGHSHVYWYRQLPEEGLKFMVYLQKENIIDESGMPKERFSAEFPKEGPSILRIQQVVRGDSAAYFCASSQAYDMNTEAFFGQGTRLTVV.